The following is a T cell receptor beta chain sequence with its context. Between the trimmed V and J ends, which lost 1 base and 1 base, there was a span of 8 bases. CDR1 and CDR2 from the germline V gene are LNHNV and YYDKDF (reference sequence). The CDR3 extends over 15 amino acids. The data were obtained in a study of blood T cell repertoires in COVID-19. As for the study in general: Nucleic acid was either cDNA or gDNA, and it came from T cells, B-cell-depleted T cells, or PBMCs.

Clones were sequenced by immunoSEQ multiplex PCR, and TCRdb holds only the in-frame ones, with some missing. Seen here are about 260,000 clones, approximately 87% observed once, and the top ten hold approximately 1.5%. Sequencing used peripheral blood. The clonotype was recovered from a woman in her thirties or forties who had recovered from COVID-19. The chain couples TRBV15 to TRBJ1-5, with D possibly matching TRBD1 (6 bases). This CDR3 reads CATSRGQASNQPQHF. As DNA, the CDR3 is TGTGCCACCAGCAGAGGACAGGCCAGCAATCAGCCCCAGCATTTT.